The entry below gives a single TCR beta chain sequence along with its context. No antigen is known for it. Base-call qualities are not available, and no considerably larger clone is one nucleotide away. Graves' hyperthyroidism was defined as stable when no progression to ophthalmopathy occurred over 18 months of follow-up. The hyperthyroidism patients were between 18 and 65 years old and newly diagnosed, with a disease duration of less than 2 months. The study excluded patients with uncontrolled infections, other autoimmune diseases, pregnancy or lactation. Diagnoses were based on clinical symptoms, serum thyroxine and TRAb, thyroid ultrasound and orbital computed tomography. Ficoll-Paque density gradient centrifugation was used to isolate PBMCs from 8.5 to 10 ml of fresh peripheral blood. Trizol reagent was used to extract total RNA, and RNA quality was then checked on an Agilent 2100 Bioanalyzer.

The TCR beta CDR3 regions were amplified from RNA transcripts. A first-round RT-PCR of the TCR CDR3 used the HTBI primer set with the Qiagen OneStep RT-PCR kit. Libraries were constructed in a second round of multiplex PCR, after which size selection and purification were carried out. Paired-end sequencing of the libraries was performed with 100 bp reads on an Illumina HiSeq2000. Processing in the source paper ran as follows. SOAPnuke was used to process the raw data, removing reads that contained adapters or uncalled bases, had a mean Phred below 15, or lacked an exact match to the constant primer or identifier. COPE v1.2.5 was used to merge the high-quality paired reads, and each unique nucleotide sequence was defined as a clonotype. MiTCR v1.1 was used to align clonotypes to the IMGT TRBV, TRBD and TRBJ reference segments. Only V-J combinations with frequency above 0.0001, covering 99% to 99.2% of repertoires, were analysed. A TCS score was defined as the ratio of F50 (clonal expansion) to E x V (chaos), with BLOSUM62-based TCRdist applied between CDR3 peptides within each V-J. Welch's t-statistics and random forest reduced several hundred V-J features to 13, which were used in a naive Bayes classifier (R e1071). The Morisita-Horn index was used to measure how similar the thyroid and blood repertoires were. Using fastp at Q25 and MiXCR, TCRdb reprocessed the public reads and kept productive beta chains. Each CDR3 protein appears once, grouped with its most common genes and DNA. TCRdb assigned the V and J calls; the authors' analysis was not used. This sample comprises roughly 800,000 distinct CDR3 sequences, 38% of them detected only once. The ten top clones hold approximately 10% of the sample.

This sample was included in a study of T cells in Graves' hyperthyroidism and ophthalmopathy (dated 2019 in TCRdb). About the study as a whole: Peripheral blood samples were taken at initial diagnosis, before any treatment was given. TCR V-J signatures able to tell the groups apart were searched for in a discovery cohort of some 97 patients, of whom 43 had Graves' ophthalmopathy and roughly 59 had stable Graves' hyperthyroidism. An independent validation cohort of about 20 hyperthyroidism patients and approximately 17 patients who later progressed to ophthalmopathy tested prospective prediction of ophthalmopathy. For training and testing, the 100 or so patients in the discovery cohort were randomly divided in a 7:3 ratio. In addition, the study compared T-cell repertoires in thyroid tissue and in blood from 6 or 7 Graves' hyperthyroidism patients. Following sampling, methimazole starting at 30 mg daily was given to hyperthyroidism patients, and high-dose intravenous methylprednisolone was given to ophthalmopathy patients. According to the paper, TCR Vbeta CDR3 sequencing was carried out on over 130 peripheral blood samples, which came from approximately 41 ophthalmopathy, 75 to 80 hyperthyroidism and approximately 17 progressor patients.

Germline trimming amounts to 10 bases on V and 10 bases on J, with 5 as the count of junction bases outside the gene matches. The germline V gene specifies ENHRY as CDR1 and SYGVKD as CDR2. Spanning cysteine to phenylalanine, the CDR3 consists of 12 amino acids. Just CDR3 DNA is preserved here, 36 bases in frame from base 1. Study-wide findings and limitations: Most expanded thyroid clonotypes (frequency above 0.001) were also detected in blood, suggesting blood repertoires may reflect thyroid immune responses. In validation, the model predicted progression to ophthalmopathy a median of around 6.5 months before onset, with 65% to 71% sensitivity and about 72% specificity. In cross-validation, a model built on a 13 V-J signature told ophthalmopathy apart from stable hyperthyroidism with approximately 90% sensitivity and approximately 84% specificity, and in testing the same model reached 80%/75%. No statistical method was used to fix the sample size in advance, and group allocation was not hidden from the investigators.

The receptor chain draws on TRBV10-3 and TRBJ1-6, and 9 junction bases match TRBD1. The receptor's source is a man between 18 and 29 years old with Graves' hyperthyroidism. The sample consisted of blood. The CDR3 reads as follows: CATGTGWSPLHF. DNA sequence: TGTGCCACCGGGACAGGGTGGTCACCCCTCCACTTT.